A single sample gave rise to the 24 T cell receptor beta chains below, sequenced in a study of neoadjuvant anti-PD-1 for oral cavity cancer (dated by TCRdb to about 2021). Libraries were constructed by the immunoSEQ multiplex PCR assay. Drawn from immuneACCESS, this table holds only the in-frame rearrangements with V and J called that TCRdb kept. Clones are partly lost; checked studies trace under half to an unresolved V gene and leave the rest unexplained. In this sample the table shows approximately 15,000 clones, roughly two thirds of which occur a single time. 2% to 3% of the sample is in the top ten clones. Interpreted using the paper, the time point label stands for: before neoadjuvant nivolumab. Here the sequenced sample was PBMCs, taken before nivolumab (anti-PD-1) treatment. Every receptor here comes from a person between 35 and 79 years old with oral cavity squamous cell carcinoma.

The gene calls are TRBV5-4 and TRBJ1-1, with D unclear. V gave up 2 bases and J gave up 5 bases, with 13 bases separating them. The CDR3 runs to 14 residues. Germline V gene lookup returns CDR1 SGHNT and CDR2 YYREEE (reference sequence). The CDR3 sequence: CASSFTETWTEAFF. As DNA, the CDR3 is TGTGCCAGCAGCTTCACCGAGACATGGACTGAAGCTTTCTTT. The whole variable domain, filled in from reference TRBV5-4 and TRBJ1-1, reads ETGVTQSPTHLIKTRGQQVTLRCSSQSGHNTVSWYQQALGQGPQFIFQYYREEENGRGNFPPRFSGLQFPNYSSELNVNALELDDSALYLCASSFTETWTEAFFGQGTRLTVV.

The chain recombines TRBV10-3 with TRBJ2-3; weak D call: TRBD1 (5 bases). Germline CDR1 ENHRY, CDR2 SYGVKD. V was shortened by 8 bases and J by 1 base, with 10 bases between the two germline ends. The CDR3 has 13 residues. The DNA of the CDR3 is TGTGCCATCGGTTGGGGCCGCACAGATACGCAGTATTTT. Protein product: CAIGWGRTDTQYF.

The V gene is TRBV2, the J gene TRBJ1-5; 7 bases map to TRBD1. Trimming cost V 7 bases and J 4 bases; bases outside gene matches: 4. Per germline, CDR1 SNHLY and CDR2 FYNNEI. There are 13 residues in the CDR3. CDR3 residues: CASIPDRNQPQHF. For the CDR3, the DNA is TGTGCCAGCATCCCGGACAGGAATCAGCCCCAGCATTTT. Drawing the rest from reference TRBV2 and TRBJ1-5, the complete variable domain is EPEVTQTPSHQVTQMGQEVILRCVPISNHLYFYWYRQILGQKVEFLVSFYNNEISEKSEIFDDQFSVERPDGSNFTLKIRSTKLEDSAMYFCASIPDRNQPQHFGDGTRLSIL.

The chain combines TRBV19 with TRBJ1-2; the match to TRBD1 covers 7 bases. V lost 7 bases to trimming and J lost 6 bases; unmatched junction nucleotides: 14. Germline V CDR1 and CDR2: LNHDA, SQIVND (reference sequence). This CDR3 spans 15 amino acids. CDR3 nucleotide sequence: TGTGCCAGTACTCATATCACGGGACAGTTGCATGGCTACACCTTC. Protein: CASTHITGQLHGYTF.

In this sample, this clone turned up once. The chain carries TRBV9 and TRBJ1-4, with D unclear. Germline V gives CDR1 SGDLS, CDR2 YYNGEE. The V and J ends lost 6 bases and 4 bases respectively, with 16 bases between them. The CDR3 totals 15 residues. The CDR3 sequence: CASTLSGGGNEKLFF. Written as DNA, the CDR3 is TGTGCCAGCACCCTCTCGGGCGGAGGTAATGAAAAACTGTTTTTT.

This clone occurred a few times. This rearrangement joins TRBV19 to TRBJ2-3; D unclear. Germline V CDR1 and CDR2: LNHDA, SQIVND (reference sequence). The CDR3 has 16 amino acids. Trimming left V 1 base short and J 0 bases short, with 11 bases between. The chain's CDR3 is CASSIGDGLSTDTQYF. For the CDR3, the DNA is TGTGCCAGTAGTATAGGTGATGGGCTTAGCACAGATACGCAGTATTTT.

Only one count was recorded for this clone. The chain uses TRBV29-1 and TRBJ2-7; TRBD2 might be the D (5 bases). Germline CDR1 SQVTM, CDR2 ANQGSEA. Trimming removed 7 bases at V and 6 bases at J, with 25 bases between. This CDR3 spans 15 amino acids. Written as DNA, the CDR3 is TGCAGCGCAACGAGAAACGCCGGGGTATCAGGCGAGCAGTACTTC. Protein: CSATRNAGVSGEQYF.

CDR3 in amino acids: CASSLGVLGTGEQYF. As DNA, the CDR3 is TGCGCCAGCAGCTTGGGTGTGTTGGGCACGGGCGAGCAGTACTTC. The chain carries TRBV5-1 and TRBJ2-7, with D unclear. Trimming took off 0 bases at V and 6 bases at J, with 16 bases between the two ends. The CDR3 is made up of 15 amino acids. Looked up from germline, CDR1 is SGHRS and CDR2 is YFSETQ.

The V and J genes are TRBV28 and TRBJ2-7; 9 positions match TRBD1. Per the germline V gene, CDR1 is MDHEN and CDR2 is SYDVKM. V was pared by 8 bases and J by 2 bases, with 4 bases of the junction left unmatched. The CDR3 has 13 residues. CDR3 sequence: CASWTGDTYEQYF. The CDR3 bases are TGTGCCAGCTGGACAGGGGACACCTACGAGCAGTACTTC.

A few counts support this clone. The CDR3 here is CASSNLNRGSHQPQHF. The CDR3 DNA is TGTGCCAGCAGCAACCTTAACAGGGGTTCTCATCAGCCCCAGCATTTT. The chain is built from TRBV7-8 and TRBJ1-5, with 7 bases identical to TRBD1. Germline V gene data show CDR1 as SGHVS and CDR2 as FQNEAQ. The CDR3 length is 16 residues. V shed 5 bases, J shed 5 bases, and the junction held 12 bases outside the gene matches.

The chain couples TRBV13 to TRBJ1-4; 7 nucleotides line up with TRBD1. Germline-derived CDR1 and CDR2 are PRHDT and FYEKMQ (reference sequence). The CDR3 extends over 17 amino acids. The trim removed 3 bases at V and 5 bases at J, leaving 12 bases unmatched. Here the CDR3 reads CASSFRDSLALNEKLFF. The CDR3 nucleotides are TGTGCCAGCAGCTTTCGGGACAGCCTGGCCTTAAATGAAAAACTGTTTTTT.

The V gene is TRBV14, the J gene TRBJ1-2, with D hard to call. Trimming stripped 4 bases from V and 4 bases from J, with 10 bases between. Germline values: CDR1 SGHDN, CDR2 FVKESK. The CDR3 runs to 13 residues. CDR3 in DNA: TGTGCCAGCAGCCCGGGCCGTTCCTATGGCTACACCTTC. This gives the protein CASSPGRSYGYTF.

There are a few counts of this clone. This sequence joins TRBV5-1 and TRBJ2-1; 8 positions agree with TRBD2. Germline trimming cut 4 bases from V and 3 bases from J; bases unmatched to any gene: 3. Germline values: CDR1 SGHRS, CDR2 YFSETQ. The CDR3 runs 14 residues. The CDR3 region is CASSAAGGYNEQFF. In DNA form, the CDR3 reads TGCGCCAGCAGCGCCGCGGGGGGCTACAATGAGCAGTTCTTC.

This clone was detected only once. V and J are TRBV11-2 and TRBJ2-3, with 8 positions matching TRBD2. This CDR3 is built from 15 residues. The trim removed 1 base at V and 3 bases at J, leaving 3 bases unmatched. Germline V gene lookup returns CDR1 SGHAT and CDR2 FQNNGV. The CDR3 protein is CASSLGGGLTDTQYF. For the CDR3, the DNA is TGTGCCAGCAGCTTAGGCGGGGGGCTAACAGATACGCAGTATTTT.

This clone showed up just once. The chain recombines TRBV6-5 with TRBJ2-5; 10 bases line up with TRBD2. Germline CDR1 MNHEY, CDR2 SVGAGI. The V gene end was trimmed by 7 bases and the J gene end by 2 bases; junction bases not matched to a gene: 4. There are 14 residues in the CDR3. The CDR3: CASTLAGGQETQYF. The CDR3 bases are TGTGCCAGCACCTTAGCGGGGGGTCAAGAGACCCAGTACTTC.

In this sample, this clone turned up a few times. The chain combines TRBV18 with TRBJ2-1; 7 bases line up with TRBD1. The V and J ends lost 2 bases and 6 bases, in that order; junction bases with no gene match: 13. Germline V gives CDR1 KGHSH, CDR2 LQKENI. The CDR3 has 17 amino acids. The chain's CDR3 is CASSPSPPGQQFNEQFF. Written as DNA, the CDR3 is TGTGCCAGCTCACCATCACCGCCGGGACAGCAGTTCAATGAGCAGTTCTTC.

The rearrangement links TRBV6-1 to TRBJ2-7; D is ambiguous. With 4 bases removed from V and 4 bases from J, the gap between germline ends came to 8 bases. The CDR3 is 12 amino acids. Germline V gene data show CDR1 as MNHNS and CDR2 as SASEGT. Written as DNA, the CDR3 is TGTGCCAGCAGTGCGGACGGATACGAGCAGTACTTC. Amino acid sequence: CASSADGYEQYF.

This clone has more than one count but fewer than ten. The rearrangement uses TRBV19 and TRBJ1-5, with D perhaps TRBD1 (5 bases). Trimming took off 0 bases at V and 5 bases at J, with 8 bases between the two ends. Germline V CDR1 and CDR2: LNHDA, SQIVND (reference sequence). The CDR3 has 14 amino acids. In nucleotides, the CDR3 is TGTGCCAGTAGTATAGATGGGGGAGATCAGCCCCAGCATTTT. Amino acid sequence: CASSIDGGDQPQHF.

The CDR3, as DNA: TGTGCCTGGAGTGAAAAGCGGGAGGGCCTTTATTTCACAGATACGCAGTATTTT. Translating gives CAWSEKREGLYFTDTQYF. The rearrangement joins TRBV30 to TRBJ2-3; the match to TRBD2 covers 10 bases. This CDR3 spans 18 amino acids. V shed 1 base and J 2 bases; nucleotides not matched to a gene: 12. Germline-derived CDR1 and CDR2 are GTSNPN and SVGIG (reference sequence).

This clone was counted a single time. This chain connects TRBV7-8 to TRBJ1-6, with D maybe TRBD1 (6 bases). V lost 4 bases, J lost 12 bases, and 16 bases lay in between. This CDR3 has 14 residues. The germline CDR1 and CDR2 sequences are SGHVS and FQNEAQ. For the CDR3, the DNA is TGTGCCAGCAGCTCCAAACGTGGAGGGGGACCCCTCCACTTT. Amino acid sequence: CASSSKRGGGPLHF.

This clone was seen a few times. The chain employs TRBV19 and TRBJ2-2; no reliable D call. This CDR3 region has 13 residues. Germline CDR1 reads LNHDA; CDR2 reads SQIVND (reference sequence). With 5 bases removed from V and 0 bases from J, the gap between germline ends came to 4 bases. The CDR3 DNA is TGTGCCAGTAGTCCAACGAACACCGGGGAGCTGTTTTTT. Residues: CASSPTNTGELFF.

The chain links TRBV30 to TRBJ2-2, with D possibly matching TRBD1 (5 bases). Germline CDR1 and CDR2: GTSNPN and SVGIG (reference sequence). V was clipped by 2 bases and J by 1 base, with 8 bases between them. This CDR3 has 14 amino acids. CDR3 coding DNA: TGTGCCTGGAGTTCGCAGGGGAACACCGGGGAGCTGTTTTTT. Its protein is CAWSSQGNTGELFF.

The chain couples TRBV6-1 to TRBJ1-4; TRBD1 agrees at 8 bases. Trimming took 6 bases from V and 8 from J; bases not matched to a gene: 8. CDR1 and CDR2 (germline): MNHNS, SASEGT. The CDR3 is made up of 14 amino acids. The CDR3 DNA is TGTGCCAGCAGAGACAGGGGTTGGGGAGAAAAACTGTTTTTT. Translated, it gives CASRDRGWGEKLFF.

A single count supports this clone. This rearrangement joins TRBV5-1 to TRBJ1-4; weak D call: TRBD1 (6 bases). The germline CDR1 and CDR2 sequences are SGHRS and YFSETQ. The CDR3 runs 14 residues. V was cut by 5 bases and J by 4 bases, with 12 bases left in between. The CDR3 DNA reads as TGCGCCAGCAGTCGTGGACAGAGTAATGAAAAACTGTTTTTT. This sequence encodes CASSRGQSNEKLFF.